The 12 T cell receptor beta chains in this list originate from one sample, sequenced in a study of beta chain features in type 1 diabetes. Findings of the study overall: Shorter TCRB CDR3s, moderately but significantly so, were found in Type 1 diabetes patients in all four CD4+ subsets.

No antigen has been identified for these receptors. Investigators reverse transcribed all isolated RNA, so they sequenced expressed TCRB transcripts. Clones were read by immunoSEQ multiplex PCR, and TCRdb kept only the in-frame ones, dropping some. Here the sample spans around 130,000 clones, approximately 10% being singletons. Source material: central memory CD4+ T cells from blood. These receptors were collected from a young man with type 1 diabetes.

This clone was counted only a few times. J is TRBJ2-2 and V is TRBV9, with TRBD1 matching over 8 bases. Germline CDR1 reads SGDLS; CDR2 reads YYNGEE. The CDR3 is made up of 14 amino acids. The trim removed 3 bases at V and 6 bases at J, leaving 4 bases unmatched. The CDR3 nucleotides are TGTGCCAGCAGCGAACAGGGGGAGGCCGGGGAGCTGTTTTTT. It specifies CASSEQGEAGELFF. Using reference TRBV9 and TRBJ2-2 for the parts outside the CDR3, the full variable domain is DSGVTQTPKHLITATGQRVTLRCSPRSGDLSVYWYQQSLDQGLQFLIQYYNGEERAKGNILERFSAQQFPDLHSELNLSSLELGDSALYFCASSEQGEAGELFFGEGSRLTVL.

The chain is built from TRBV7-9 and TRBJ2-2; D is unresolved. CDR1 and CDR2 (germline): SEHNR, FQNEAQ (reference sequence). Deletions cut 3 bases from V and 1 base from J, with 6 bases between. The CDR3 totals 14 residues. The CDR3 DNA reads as TGTGCCAGCAGCTTCTCCGGGAACACCGGGGAGCTGTTTTTT. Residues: CASSFSGNTGELFF.

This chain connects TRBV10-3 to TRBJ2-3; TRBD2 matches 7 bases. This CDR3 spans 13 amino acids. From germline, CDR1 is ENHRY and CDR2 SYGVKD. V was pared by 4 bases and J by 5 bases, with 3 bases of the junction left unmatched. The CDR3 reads CAISVAGEDTQYF. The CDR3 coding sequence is TGTGCCATCAGTGTGGCGGGGGAAGATACGCAGTATTTT.

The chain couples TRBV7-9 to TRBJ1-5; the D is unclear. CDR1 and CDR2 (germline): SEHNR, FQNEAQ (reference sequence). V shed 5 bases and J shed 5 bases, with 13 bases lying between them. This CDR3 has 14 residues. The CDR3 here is CASSPSLGDQPQHF. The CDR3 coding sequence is TGTGCCAGCAGCCCTTCCCTAGGCGATCAGCCCCAGCATTTT.

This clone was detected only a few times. CDR3 sequence (DNA): TGCGCCAGCAGCCAATCGTGGACTAGTGGGGTGGAGACCCAGTACTTC. This sequence encodes CASSQSWTSGVETQYF. The chain recombines TRBV4-1 with TRBJ2-5; 7 positions match TRBD2. Trimming removed 2 bases from V and 5 bases from J; junction bases left unmatched: 11. The CDR3 contains 16 residues. CDR1 is MGHRA, CDR2 YSYEKL, per germline.

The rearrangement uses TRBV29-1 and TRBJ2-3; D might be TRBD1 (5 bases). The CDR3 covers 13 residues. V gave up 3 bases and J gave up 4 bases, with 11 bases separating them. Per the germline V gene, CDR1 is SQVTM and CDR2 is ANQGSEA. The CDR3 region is CSVDGRGPDTQYF. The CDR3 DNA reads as TGCAGCGTTGATGGAAGGGGCCCAGATACGCAGTATTTT.

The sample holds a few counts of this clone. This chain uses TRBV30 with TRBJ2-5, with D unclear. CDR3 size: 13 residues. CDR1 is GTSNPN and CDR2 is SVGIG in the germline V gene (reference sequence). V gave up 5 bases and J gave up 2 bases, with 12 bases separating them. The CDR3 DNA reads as TGTGCCTGGGGCAGACTGCTACAAGAGACCCAGTACTTC. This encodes CAWGRLLQETQYF.

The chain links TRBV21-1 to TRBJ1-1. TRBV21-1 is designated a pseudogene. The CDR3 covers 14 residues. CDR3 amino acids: CASSKEVRSAEAFF. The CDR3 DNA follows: TGTGCCAGCAGCAAAGAAGTGAGAAGTGCTGAAGCTTTCTTT.

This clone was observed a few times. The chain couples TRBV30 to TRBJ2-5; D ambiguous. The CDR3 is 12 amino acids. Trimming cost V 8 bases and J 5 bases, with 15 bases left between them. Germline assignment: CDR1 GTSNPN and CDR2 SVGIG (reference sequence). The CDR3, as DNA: TGTGCCCTCGACCGTGCCGGGGAGACCCAGTACTTC. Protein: CALDRAGETQYF.

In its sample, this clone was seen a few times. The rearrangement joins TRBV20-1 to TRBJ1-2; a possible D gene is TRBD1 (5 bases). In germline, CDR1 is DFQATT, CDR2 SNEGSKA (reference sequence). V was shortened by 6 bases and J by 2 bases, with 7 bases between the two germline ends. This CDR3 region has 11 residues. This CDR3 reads CSAAGNYGYTF. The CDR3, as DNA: TGCAGTGCGGCAGGGAACTATGGCTACACCTTC.

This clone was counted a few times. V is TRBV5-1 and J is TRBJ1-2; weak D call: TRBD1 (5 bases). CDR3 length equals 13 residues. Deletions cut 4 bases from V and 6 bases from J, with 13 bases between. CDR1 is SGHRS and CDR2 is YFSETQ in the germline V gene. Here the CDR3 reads CASSNQGEDGYTF. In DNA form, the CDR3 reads TGCGCCAGCAGCAATCAGGGTGAGGATGGCTACACCTTC. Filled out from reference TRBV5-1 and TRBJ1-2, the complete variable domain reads KAGVTQTPRYLIKTRGQQVTLSCSPISGHRSVSWYQQTPGQGLQFLFEYFSETQRNKGNFPGRFSGRQFSNSRSEMNVSTLELGDSALYLCASSNQGEDGYTFGSGTRLTVV.

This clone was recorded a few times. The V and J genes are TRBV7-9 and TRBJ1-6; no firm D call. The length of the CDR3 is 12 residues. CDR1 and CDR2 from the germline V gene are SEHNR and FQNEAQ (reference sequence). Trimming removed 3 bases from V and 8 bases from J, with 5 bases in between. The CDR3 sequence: CASSLEYSPLHF. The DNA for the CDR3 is TGTGCCAGCAGCTTGGAGTATTCACCCCTCCACTTT.